This entry describes one T cell receptor (beta chain). Its antigen remains unknown. This same CDR3 is encoded by further DNA sequences in the sample. The immunoSEQ assay was version 4, run in survey mode. Data came from immunoSEQ multiplex PCR; TCRdb stores just in-frame clones and leaves some out. In the table there are tens of thousands of clones, 65% to 75% of which are singletons. CDR1 and CDR2 (germline): LGHDT, YNNKEL (reference sequence). Trimming shortened V by 1 base and J by 2 bases, and 12 bases separated the two germline ends. CDR3 length equals 16 residues. Overlapping HIV-1 Gag 15-mer peptides at 0.95 to 1 ug per peptide per mL were used. Sorting of responding CD4+ T cells relied on upregulated CD40 ligand together with CD69. The entry originates in a study of persistence of HIV-infected CD4 T cells. Broader study findings: Compared with CD3/CD28-stimulated cells, CMV- and Gag-responding cells showed lower TCRbeta richness.

The V and J genes are TRBV3-1 (or the pseudogene TRBV3-2) and TRBJ1-5; D is undetermined. Here the sequenced sample was CD4+ T cells sorted from PBMCs after approximately 18-hour stimulation, taken from a patient who received antiretroviral therapy. This TCR was sampled from an adult man with HIV who was CMV-seropositive. This CDR3 reads CASSQGSGTGNQPQHF. The CDR3 DNA follows: TGTGCCAGCAGCCAAGGCAGCGGAACAGGCAATCAGCCCCAGCATTTT.